This T cell receptor (beta chain) originates from a study of CD8 T cells in Susac syndrome. TEMRA cells were FACS-enriched, and CD8+ and CD4+ T cells were isolated negatively. V was clipped by 5 bases and J by 3 bases; unmatched bases: 8. The CDR3 extends over 14 amino acids. The germline V gene encodes CDR1 DFQATT and CDR2 SNEGSKA (reference sequence). Notes on this clonotype: Its antigen is undetermined.

Study-level results: The CD4+ T cell repertoires of Susac syndrome were found to show no clonal expansion.

An amount of RNA that ranged from 0.5 to 1 ug was reverse transcribed with random hexamers. Amplification of TCR beta CDR3 across 54 Vbeta and 13 Jbeta was performed with immunoSEQ multiplex PCR. TCRdb independently ran MiXCR on the immunoSEQ multiplex PCR reads; one entry per CDR3 protein. The sample records around 170,000 distinct CDR3 sequences, approximately 95% being singletons. This clonotype was sampled from a human donor with Susac syndrome. Sequenced input: CD4+ T cells from PBMCs. This chain links TRBV20-1 with TRBJ2-7; 9 bases fit TRBD2. CDR3: CSALGGRAFYEQYF. In nucleotides, the CDR3 is TGCAGTGCTCTTGGCGGGAGGGCCTTCTACGAGCAGTACTTC.